This TCR beta chain was found in a study of T cells in Graves' hyperthyroidism and ophthalmopathy. This clonotype was seen only a few times. The antigen remains undetermined. What was amplified from RNA transcripts were TCR beta CDR3 regions. The TCR CDR3 first-round RT-PCR relied on the HTBI primer set. MiXCR, applied by TCRdb to the multiplex PCR reads, yields one record per CDR3 protein. The sample has 400,000 to 500,000 distinct CDR3 sequences, approximately 14% seen once. The V end was cut by 6 bases, the J end by 0 bases, with 19 bases between. The CDR3 has 17 residues. Germline values: CDR1 SGHTA, CDR2 FQGNSA. Study observations and caveats: Ophthalmopathy got predicted by the model a median 6.5 months before its onset. Among thyroid clonotypes expanded above 0.001, most also appeared in blood.

Each diagnosis drew on symptoms, thyroxine, TRAb, thyroid ultrasound and orbital computed tomography findings. PBMCs stemmed from approximately 9.1 ml fresh peripheral blood. V is TRBV7-2 and J is TRBJ2-3, with D maybe TRBD2 (6 bases). The TCR sequence derives from a woman younger than 35 with Graves' hyperthyroidism. The sample comprised blood. This chain's CDR3 is CASSLSREITSTDTQYF. As DNA, the CDR3 is TGTGCCAGCAGTCTGTCCCGGGAGATTACTAGCACAGATACGCAGTATTTT.